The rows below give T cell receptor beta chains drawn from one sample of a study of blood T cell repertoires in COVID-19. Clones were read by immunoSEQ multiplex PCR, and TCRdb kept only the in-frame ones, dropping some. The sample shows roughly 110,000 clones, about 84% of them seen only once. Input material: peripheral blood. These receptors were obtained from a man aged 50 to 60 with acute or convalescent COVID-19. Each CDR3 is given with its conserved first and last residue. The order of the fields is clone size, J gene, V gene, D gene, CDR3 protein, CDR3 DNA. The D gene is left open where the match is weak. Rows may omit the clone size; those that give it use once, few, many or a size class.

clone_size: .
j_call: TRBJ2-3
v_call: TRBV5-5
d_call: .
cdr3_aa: CASSFMAGTRTDTQYF
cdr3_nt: TGTGCCAGCAGCTTCATGGCGGGGACCCGCACAGATACGCAGTATTTT

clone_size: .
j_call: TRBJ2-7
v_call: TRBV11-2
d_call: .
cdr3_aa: CASSLDPGFYEQYF
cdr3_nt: TGTGCCAGCAGCTTAGATCCAGGGTTCTACGAGCAGTACTTC

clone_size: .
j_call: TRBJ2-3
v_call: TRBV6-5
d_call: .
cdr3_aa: CASRDDRERTDTQYF
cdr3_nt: TGTGCCAGCAGAGACGACCGGGAGCGGACCGATACGCAGTATTTT

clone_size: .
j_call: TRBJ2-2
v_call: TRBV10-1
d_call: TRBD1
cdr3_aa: CASSTGMDTGELFF
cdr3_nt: TGCGCCAGTTCGACAGGGATGGACACCGGGGAGCTGTTTTTT

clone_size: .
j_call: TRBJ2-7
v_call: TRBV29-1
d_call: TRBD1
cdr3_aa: CSVEGGTGSYEQYF
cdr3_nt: TGCAGCGTTGAAGGGGGGACAGGGAGTTACGAGCAGTACTTC

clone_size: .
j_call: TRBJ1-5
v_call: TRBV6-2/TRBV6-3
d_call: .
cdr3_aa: CASSYSEAQPQHF
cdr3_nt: TGTGCCAGCAGTTACTCGGAGGCACAGCCCCAGCATTTT

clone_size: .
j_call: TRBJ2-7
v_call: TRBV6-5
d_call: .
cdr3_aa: CASSQTWREQYF
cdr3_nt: TGTGCCAGCAGTCAGACCTGGAGGGAGCAGTACTTC

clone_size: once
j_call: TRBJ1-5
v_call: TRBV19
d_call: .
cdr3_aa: CASRGQGSYSNQPQHF
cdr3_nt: TGTGCCAGTAGGGGGCAGGGGAGTTATAGCAATCAGCCCCAGCATTTT

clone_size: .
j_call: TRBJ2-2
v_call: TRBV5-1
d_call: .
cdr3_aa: CASGGGAGGELFF
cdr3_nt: TGCGCCAGCGGAGGAGGGGCAGGCGGGGAGCTGTTTTTT

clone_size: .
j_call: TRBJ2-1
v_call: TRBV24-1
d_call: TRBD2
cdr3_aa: CATSDLRTSGGYNEQFF
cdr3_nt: TGTGCCACCAGTGATTTGAGGACTAGCGGGGGTTACAATGAGCAGTTCTTC

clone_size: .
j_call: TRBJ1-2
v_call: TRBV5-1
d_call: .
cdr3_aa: CASSFLAAQGGYTF
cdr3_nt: TGCGCCAGCAGCTTCTTGGCGGCCCAGGGGGGCTACACCTTC

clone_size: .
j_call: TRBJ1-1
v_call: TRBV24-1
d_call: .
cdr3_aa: CATRKGADTEAFF
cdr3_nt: TGTGCCACCCGCAAAGGGGCGGACACTGAAGCTTTCTTT